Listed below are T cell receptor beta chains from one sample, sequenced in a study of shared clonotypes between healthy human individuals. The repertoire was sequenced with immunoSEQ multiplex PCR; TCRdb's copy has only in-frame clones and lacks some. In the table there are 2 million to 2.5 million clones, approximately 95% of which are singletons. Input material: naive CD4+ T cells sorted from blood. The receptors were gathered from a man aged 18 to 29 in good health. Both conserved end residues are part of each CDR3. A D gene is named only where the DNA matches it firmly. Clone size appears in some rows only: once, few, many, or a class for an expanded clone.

CASSGQGGGNQPQHF,TGTGCCAGCAGTGGACAGGGCGGGGGCAATCAGCCCCAGCATTTT,TRBV2,15,TRBJ1-5,TRBD1,NA
CASNHWGTEAFF,TGTGCCAGCAATCATTGGGGCACTGAAGCTTTCTTT,TRBV11-2,12,TRBJ1-1,NA,NA
CASSQDILSNYGYTF,TGTGCCAGCAGTCAGGACATTCTTTCCAACTATGGCTACACCTTC,TRBV5-5,15,TRBJ1-2,NA,NA
CAWTPGRGEFPYEQYF,TGTGCCTGGACCCCCGGTCGGGGGGAATTCCCCTACGAGCAGTACTTC,TRBV30,16,TRBJ2-7,TRBD2,NA
CASSGTGTTSSTSGRAPGSEQYF,NA,TRBV9,23,TRBJ2-7,NA,NA
CASSYSDSGNTIYF,TGTGCCAGCAGCTACAGTGACTCTGGAAACACCATATATTTT,TRBV11-2,14,TRBJ1-3,NA,NA
CASRDNLNTGELFF,TGTGCCAGCAGGGACAATTTGAACACCGGGGAGCTGTTTTTT,TRBV25-1,14,TRBJ2-2,NA,NA
CASSLLQTGVGYGYTF,TGTGCCAGCAGCTTACTTCAAACAGGGGTGGGCTATGGCTACACCTTC,TRBV7-2,16,TRBJ1-2,TRBD1,NA
CASSRESQETQYF,TGCGCCAGCAGCAGAGAGAGCCAAGAGACCCAGTACTTC,TRBV5-1,13,TRBJ2-5,NA,NA
CASSLTGTGGETQYF,TGCGCCAGCAGCTTGACCGGGACAGGGGGCGAGACCCAGTACTTC,TRBV5-1,15,TRBJ2-5,TRBD1,NA
CASSQGLSYEQYF,TGTGCCAGCAGCCAAGGACTTTCCTACGAGCAGTACTTC,TRBV14,13,TRBJ2-7,NA,NA
CASTQGDGVGNTIYF,TGTGCCAGTACCCAAGGGGACGGCGTAGGAAACACCATATATTTT,TRBV19,15,TRBJ1-3,NA,NA
CASSPRLAGAGETQYF,TGTGCCAGCAGCCCTCGACTAGCGGGGGCGGGGGAGACCCAGTACTTC,TRBV2,16,TRBJ2-5,TRBD2,NA
CASSLLGRLYEQYF,TGCGCCAGCAGCTTGTTAGGGAGGCTCTACGAGCAGTACTTC,TRBV5-1,14,TRBJ2-7,NA,once
CASSSSGDRNNEQFF,TGTGCCAGCAGTTCTAGCGGGGACAGGAACAATGAGCAGTTCTTC,TRBV9,15,TRBJ2-1,NA,NA
CASSLGSEAFF,TGTGCCAGCAGCTTAGGGAGTGAAGCTTTCTTT,TRBV7-9,11,TRBJ1-1,NA,NA
CASSNLSPWGPGELFF,TGCGCCAGCAGCAACTTGAGCCCGTGGGGCCCCGGGGAGCTGTTTTTT,TRBV5-1,16,TRBJ2-2,NA,NA
CASSLGGFPYEQYF,TGTGCCAGCAGCCTGGGGGGGTTTCCCTACGAGCAGTACTTC,TRBV5-4,14,TRBJ2-7,TRBD2,NA
CASSTTGTNTEAFF,TGTGCCAGCTCAACGACAGGGACGAACACTGAAGCTTTCTTT,TRBV18,14,TRBJ1-1,TRBD1,NA
CASSSNVGTGQYF,TGTGCCAGCAGTTCAAATGTCGGGACAGGGCAGTATTTT,TRBV11-3,13,TRBJ2-3,TRBD1,once